What follows are 30 T cell receptor beta chains derived from one specimen sequenced in a study of blood T cell repertoires in COVID-19. Profiled with immunoSEQ multiplex PCR; TCRdb holds only in-frame clones, not every one. The sample includes around 120,000 clones, 90% of them seen just once. The sequencing input was peripheral blood. The receptors derive from a man between 60 and 75 years old with COVID-19, enrolled during active disease.

The chain combines TRBV3-1 (or the pseudogene TRBV3-2) with TRBJ2-5; a weak D match, TRBD1 (6 bases). The V and J ends lost 7 bases and 1 base respectively, with 13 bases between them. Germline CDR1 reads LGHDT; CDR2 reads YNNKEL (reference sequence). This CDR3 is 14 amino acids long. The CDR3, as DNA: TGTGCCAGCACCCATCAGGGGTTCCAAGAGACCCAGTACTTC. Its protein is CASTHQGFQETQYF.

This sequence joins TRBV2 and TRBJ2-3; 11 positions match TRBD2. CDR1 is SNHLY and CDR2 is FYNNEI in the germline V gene. The CDR3 sequence is 17 residues long. With 3 bases clipped from V and 0 bases from J, the junction kept 5 bases outside the gene matches. CDR3 region: CASSDGTSGPSTDTQYF. The CDR3 DNA reads as TGTGCCAGCAGTGACGGGACTAGCGGTCCTAGCACAGATACGCAGTATTTT.

V and J are TRBV29-1 and TRBJ1-1, with D unclear. Germline V CDR1 and CDR2: SQVTM, ANQGSEA. Trimming left V 3 bases short and J 1 base short, with 6 bases between. This CDR3 is 12 amino acids long. CDR3 residues: CSVEGRNTEAFF. The CDR3 DNA sequence: TGCAGCGTTGAGGGGAGGAACACTGAAGCTTTCTTT.

In its sample, this clone was seen once. This chain's CDR3 is CASSKPTGNTEAFF. DNA of the CDR3: TGTGCCAGCAGTAAACCAACAGGGAACACTGAAGCTTTCTTT. The rearrangement joins TRBV6-5 to TRBJ1-1, with a tentative D call TRBD1 (5 bases). The CDR3 loop spans 14 amino acids. Deletions cut 5 bases from V and 1 base from J, with 11 bases between. Germline CDR1 reads MNHEY; CDR2 reads SVGAGI.

The V and J genes are TRBV7-2 and TRBJ2-7, with 8 bases aligning to TRBD1. Germline CDR1 is SGHTA and CDR2 is FQGNSA. The CDR3 is 16 residues long. V lost 1 base and J lost 5; bases outside the gene matches: 10. The CDR3 here is CASSLEVRTGSDEQYF. CDR3 DNA: TGTGCCAGCAGCTTAGAGGTCAGGACAGGGAGCGACGAGCAGTACTTC.

This clone was seen just once. This chain uses TRBV5-5 with TRBJ2-7, with 10 bases fitting TRBD2. V lost 1 base and J lost 2; bases outside the gene matches: 3. This CDR3 spans 15 amino acids. Germline V lookup: CDR1 SGHKS, CDR2 YYEKEE (reference sequence). CDR3 sequence (DNA): TGTGCCAGCAGCTTGACCGGGACTAGCGCCTACGAGCAGTACTTC. Protein product: CASSLTGTSAYEQYF. The variable domain in full, with the rest retrieved from reference TRBV5-5 and TRBJ2-7, is DAGVTQSPTHLIKTRGQQVTLRCSPISGHKSVSWYQQVLGQGPQFIFQYYEKEERGRGNFPDRFSARQFPNYSSELNVNALLLGDSALYLCASSLTGTSAYEQYFGPGTRLTVT.

The chain couples TRBV5-1 to TRBJ1-2; the match to TRBD1 covers 7 bases. The J segment lost 0 bases and the V segment lost 0 bases, leaving 5 bases of the junction unmatched. CDR3 length equals 16 residues. Germline-derived CDR1 and CDR2 are SGHRS and YFSETQ. CDR3 bases: TGCGCCAGCAGCTTGGACGTGACAGGGACTAACTATGGCTACACCTTC. Protein sequence: CASSLDVTGTNYGYTF.

This sequence joins TRBV19 and TRBJ2-6; D is undetermined. Germline V gene sequence: CDR1 LNHDA, CDR2 SQIVND (reference sequence). V lost 9 bases and J lost 0, with 9 bases in between. The CDR3 covers 14 residues. CDR3 loop: CASRISSGANVLTF. In nucleotides, the CDR3 is TGTGCCAGCAGGATTAGCTCTGGGGCCAACGTCCTGACTTTC. Variable domain in full (rest from reference TRBV19 and TRBJ2-6): DGGITQSPKYLFRKEGQNVTLSCEQNLNHDAMYWYRQDPGQGLRLIYYSQIVNDFQKGDIAEGYSVSREKKESFPLTVTSAQKNPTAFYLCASRISSGANVLTFGAGSRLTVL.

The gene calls are TRBV7-2 and TRBJ2-5, with TRBD1 matching 11 bases. With V trimmed by 1 base and J by 5 bases, 9 bases remained unmatched. This CDR3 comprises 17 residues. CDR1 is SGHTA, CDR2 FQGNSA, per germline. The CDR3 loop is CASSLGTGGSLRETQYF. The CDR3 DNA is TGTGCCAGCAGCTTAGGGACAGGGGGCTCGTTAAGGGAGACCCAGTACTTC.

V usage is TRBV27 and J usage is TRBJ1-2; tentative D call: TRBD1 (5 bases). Trimming took off 3 bases at V and 9 bases at J, with 20 bases between the two ends. The CDR3 sequence is 15 residues long. The germline V gene has CDR1 MNHEY and CDR2 SMNVEV (reference sequence). This CDR3 is CASSFMSGGALSYTF. Here the CDR3 DNA reads TGTGCCAGCAGTTTCATGTCAGGAGGGGCCCTGAGCTACACCTTC.

The chain has TRBV30 and TRBJ2-7; TRBD2 matches at 8 bases. The V segment lost 7 bases and the J segment 6 bases; nucleotides outside the gene matches: 5. Germline V gives CDR1 GTSNPN, CDR2 SVGIG (reference sequence). The CDR3 runs 11 residues. The CDR3 DNA sequence: TGTGCCTTCAAGCGGGAGTCCGAGCAGTACTTC. It encodes CAFKRESEQYF.

The CDR3 nucleotides read TGTGCCAGCAGTTCAGAGGTCCCGGGAGGCCCCCGGGAGCAGTACTTC. Its translation: CASSSEVPGGPREQYF. V gene TRBV27 combines with J gene TRBJ2-7, with 7 bases fitting TRBD2. In germline, CDR1 is MNHEY, CDR2 SMNVEV (reference sequence). V trimming: 4 bases; J trimming: 7 bases; junction bases outside the gene matches: 16. The CDR3 length is 16 residues.

The DNA of the CDR3 is TGTGCCAGCAGCCTCACAGTGGAACTTGAAGCTTTCTTT. It specifies CASSLTVELEAFF. V usage is TRBV12-3 or TRBV12-4 and J usage is TRBJ1-1; D ambiguous. The germline V and J ends were trimmed by 6 bases and 7 bases, with 15 bases remaining between them. The CDR3 runs 13 residues.

The V gene is TRBV10-2, the J gene TRBJ1-5; 8 bases align to TRBD1. The CDR3 is made up of 16 amino acids. Germline loops: CDR1 WSHSY, CDR2 SAAADI. V was clipped by 0 bases and J by 5 bases; unmatched bases: 6. CDR3 region: CASSESRAGGHQPQHF. The CDR3 DNA is TGCGCCAGCAGTGAGTCGAGAGCAGGGGGCCATCAGCCCCAGCATTTT.

The V and J genes are TRBV11-2 and TRBJ1-2; D remains ambiguous. Trimming cost V 0 bases and J 8 bases, with 13 bases left between them. There are 14 residues in the CDR3. The V gene's germline CDR1 is SGHAT and CDR2 FQNNGV. The CDR3 DNA reads TGTGCCAGCAGCTTAGATACGAGCTTGAGGGGCTACACCTTC. Its translation is CASSLDTSLRGYTF.

This sequence joins TRBV24-1 and TRBJ2-1; 8 nucleotides match TRBD2. This CDR3 comprises 16 residues. V dropped 5 bases and J dropped 2; count of bases not matched to a gene: 7. Germline assignment: CDR1 KGHDR and CDR2 SFDVKD. The CDR3 nucleotides read TGTGCCACCAGTGGGGCCGCCGGGAGGGCCTACAATGAGCAGTTCTTC. Protein: CATSGAAGRAYNEQFF.

The gene calls are TRBV24-1 and TRBJ2-5; 7 bases are a match to TRBD1. The CDR3 has 15 amino acids. Germline V gene sequence: CDR1 KGHDR, CDR2 SFDVKD. With 4 bases clipped from V and 5 bases from J, the junction kept 9 bases outside the gene matches. CDR3 sequence reads: CATSDTRGSGETQYF. As DNA, the CDR3 is TGTGCCACCAGTGACACCAGGGGGTCGGGGGAGACCCAGTACTTC.

The gene calls are TRBV7-3 and TRBJ2-3; tentatively, D is TRBD2 (5 bases). The V end lost 5 bases, the J end lost 3 bases, and 9 bases lay between the germline ends. Germline assignment: CDR1 SGHTA and CDR2 FQGTGA. This CDR3 has 13 amino acids. This chain's CDR3 is CASSGGSTDTQYF. DNA of the CDR3: TGTGCCAGCAGCGGCGGGTCGACAGATACGCAGTATTTT.

The gene calls are TRBV9 and TRBJ2-1, with TRBD1 as a possible D gene (6 bases). V was trimmed by 3 bases and J by 7 bases, leaving 14 bases between them. Per germline, CDR1 SGDLS and CDR2 YYNGEE. This CDR3 contains 14 residues. The chain's CDR3 is CASSEGDNWNEQFF. In nucleotides, the CDR3 is TGTGCCAGCAGCGAGGGGGACAATTGGAATGAGCAGTTCTTC.

The chain links TRBV11-3 to TRBJ2-1; the match to TRBD2 covers 9 bases. This CDR3 has 14 amino acids. CDR1 SGHNT and CDR2 YENEEA come from the germline V gene. V was clipped by 7 bases and J by 4 bases; unmatched bases: 5. CDR3 in DNA: TGTGCCAGCAATGGGCTAGCGGGATACAATGAGCAGTTCTTC. It yields the protein CASNGLAGYNEQFF.

The chain is built from TRBV6-2 or TRBV6-3 and TRBJ2-5, with 8 bases fitting TRBD1. The CDR3 sequence is 16 residues long. The V gene end was trimmed by 2 bases and the J gene end by 4 bases; junction bases not matched to a gene: 9. Germline assignment: CDR1 MNHEY and CDR2 SVGEGT. The CDR3 coding sequence is TGTGCCAGCAGTTACGGGGGAAACCAGGGGGCAGAGACCCAGTACTTC. This sequence encodes CASSYGGNQGAETQYF.

This chain joins TRBV6-5 and TRBJ1-5; D may be TRBD1 (6 bases). V lost 6 bases and J lost 7, with 13 bases in between. Germline CDR1 MNHEY, CDR2 SVGAGI. The CDR3 extends over 13 amino acids. As DNA, the CDR3 is TGTGCCAGCAGACGGACAGTCGGCCAGCCCCAGCATTTT. Protein product: CASRRTVGQPQHF.

The rearrangement joins TRBV2 to TRBJ2-1; TRBD2 matches at 8 bases. The V gene end was trimmed by 6 bases and the J gene end by 14 bases; junction bases not matched to a gene: 21. This CDR3 has 16 residues. Per the germline V gene, CDR1 is SNHLY and CDR2 is FYNNEI. As DNA, the CDR3 is TGTGCCAGCAGAAGAGGATGGAGCGGGAGTGGTGTGGGGAAGTTCTTC. This translates into CASRRGWSGSGVGKFF.

The table lists this clone with a count of one. The V and J genes are TRBV11-2 and TRBJ2-7; D call uncertain. V was clipped by 3 bases and J by 4 bases, with 16 bases between them. Germline V gene data show CDR1 as SGHAT and CDR2 as FQNNGV. The length of the CDR3 is 15 residues. The CDR3 is CASSLAPRGRYEQYF. Written as DNA, the CDR3 is TGTGCCAGCAGCTTGGCCCCGCGAGGAAGGTACGAGCAGTACTTC.

This clone came up once. The chain uses TRBV24-1 and TRBJ2-5; 9 bases align to TRBD1. V gave up 4 bases and J gave up 2 bases; unmatched junction bases: 4. The germline V gene has CDR1 KGHDR and CDR2 SFDVKD. The CDR3 extends over 15 amino acids. The CDR3 DNA is TGTGCCACCAGTGACTCCGGGACAGGGCAAGAGACCCAGTACTTC. This translates into CATSDSGTGQETQYF.

The CDR3 nucleotides read TGCGCCAGCAGCCAAGGGAGCGAGAACACTGAAGCTTTCTTT. It yields the protein CASSQGSENTEAFF. The chain is built from TRBV4-3 and TRBJ1-1; no firm D call. Germline CDR1 reads LGHNA; CDR2 reads YSLEER. The length of the CDR3 is 14 residues. V lost 1 base and J lost 1, with 7 bases in between.

The V and J genes are TRBV7-9 and TRBJ2-7, with D perhaps matching TRBD1 (5 bases). The V end lost 6 bases, the J end lost 9 bases, and 15 bases lay between the germline ends. CDR3 size: 12 residues. Germline assignment: CDR1 SEHNR and CDR2 FQNEAQ (reference sequence). The CDR3 DNA sequence: TGTGCCAGCAGTTCAACCGGCAGGGCGCAGTACTTC. Amino acids: CASSSTGRAQYF.

This clone appeared a single time. J is TRBJ2-1 and V is TRBV5-6; TRBD2 aligns across 8 bases. CDR1 and CDR2 (germline): SGHDT, YYEEEE. CDR3 size: 15 residues. V shed 4 bases and J 7 bases; nucleotides not matched to a gene: 10. The CDR3: CASSPPGGVRNEQFF. DNA for the CDR3: TGTGCCAGCAGCCCCCCGGGAGGGGTAAGGAATGAGCAGTTCTTC. Full variable domain (outside the CDR3, taken from reference TRBV5-6 and TRBJ2-1): DAGVTQSPTHLIKTRGQQVTLRCSPKSGHDTVSWYQQALGQGPQFIFQYYEEEERQRGNFPDRFSGHQFPNYSSELNVNALLLGDSALYLCASSPPGGVRNEQFFGPGTRLTVL.

CDR3 loop: CASSFSRAESPLHF. CDR3 sequence (DNA): TGTGCCAGCAGCTTTTCCAGGGCAGAATCACCCCTCCACTTT. The chain employs TRBV11-3 and TRBJ1-6; a weak D match, TRBD1 (5 bases). V lost 3 bases to trimming and J lost 10 bases, with 13 bases between them. Germline V CDR1 and CDR2: SGHNT, YENEEA. CDR3 size: 14 residues.

The gene calls are TRBV7-9 and TRBJ2-1; TRBD1 matches 10 bases. Trimming cost V 5 bases and J 4 bases; bases outside gene matches: 14. The CDR3 is made up of 18 amino acids. CDR1 is SEHNR, CDR2 FQNEAQ, per germline (reference sequence). This CDR3 is CASSVGQGEIRSYNEQFF. DNA of the CDR3: TGTGCCAGCAGCGTAGGACAGGGGGAGATCAGGAGTTACAATGAGCAGTTCTTC.